This T cell receptor beta chain was identified in a study of blood T cell repertoires in COVID-19. The method was immunoSEQ multiplex PCR; TCRdb's version includes in-frame clones alone and lacks a portion of them. The sample has 93,000 or so clones, 85% to 90% seen once; the top ten hold around 3.5%. The clonotype was recovered from a human donor in a cohort sampled during active COVID-19. The sample was peripheral blood.

Here the CDR3 reads CASSVSGASGVDTQYF. CDR3 bases: TGTGCCAGCAGCGTAAGCGGGGCTAGCGGGGTAGATACGCAGTATTTT. The chain has TRBV7-2 and TRBJ2-3, with TRBD2 matching over 9 bases. The CDR3 spans 16 residues. V lost 5 bases, J lost 5 bases, and 11 bases stayed unmatched. Per the germline V gene, CDR1 is SGHTA and CDR2 is FQGNSA.